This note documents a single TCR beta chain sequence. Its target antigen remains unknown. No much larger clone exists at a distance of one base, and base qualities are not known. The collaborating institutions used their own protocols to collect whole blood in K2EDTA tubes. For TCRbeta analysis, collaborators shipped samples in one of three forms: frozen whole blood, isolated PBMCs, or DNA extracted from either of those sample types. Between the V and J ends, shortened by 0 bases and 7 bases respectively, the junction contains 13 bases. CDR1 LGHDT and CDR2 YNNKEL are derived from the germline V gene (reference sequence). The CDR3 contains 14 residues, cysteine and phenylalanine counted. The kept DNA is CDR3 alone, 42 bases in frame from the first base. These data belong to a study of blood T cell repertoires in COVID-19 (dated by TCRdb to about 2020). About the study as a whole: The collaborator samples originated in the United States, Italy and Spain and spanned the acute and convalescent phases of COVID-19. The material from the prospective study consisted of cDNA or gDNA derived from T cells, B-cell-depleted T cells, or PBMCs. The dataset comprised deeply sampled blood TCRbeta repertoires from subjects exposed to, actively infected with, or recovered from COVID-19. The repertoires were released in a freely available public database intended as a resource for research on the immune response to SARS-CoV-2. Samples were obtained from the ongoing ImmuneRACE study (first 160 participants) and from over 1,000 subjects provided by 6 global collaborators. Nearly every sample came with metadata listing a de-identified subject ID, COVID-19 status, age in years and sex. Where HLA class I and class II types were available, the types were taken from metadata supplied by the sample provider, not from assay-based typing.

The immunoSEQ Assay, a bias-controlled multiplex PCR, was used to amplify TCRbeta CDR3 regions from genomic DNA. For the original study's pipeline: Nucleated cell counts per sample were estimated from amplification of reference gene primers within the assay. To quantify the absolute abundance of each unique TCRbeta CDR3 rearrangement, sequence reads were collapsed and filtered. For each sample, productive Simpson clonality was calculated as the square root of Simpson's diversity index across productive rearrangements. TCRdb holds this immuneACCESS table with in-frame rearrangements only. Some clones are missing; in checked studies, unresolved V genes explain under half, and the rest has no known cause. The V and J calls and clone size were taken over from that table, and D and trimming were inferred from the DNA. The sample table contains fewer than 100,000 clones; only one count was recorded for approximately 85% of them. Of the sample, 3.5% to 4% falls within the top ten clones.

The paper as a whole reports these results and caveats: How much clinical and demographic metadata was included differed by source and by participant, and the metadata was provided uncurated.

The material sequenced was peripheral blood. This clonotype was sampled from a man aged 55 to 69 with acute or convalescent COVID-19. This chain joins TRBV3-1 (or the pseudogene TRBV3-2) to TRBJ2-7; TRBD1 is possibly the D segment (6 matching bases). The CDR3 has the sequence CASSQDGQLGEQYF. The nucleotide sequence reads TGTGCCAGCAGCCAAGATGGACAGCTGGGGGAGCAGTACTTC.